These 3 T cell receptor beta chains share one sample of origin, sequenced in a study of T cell changes during pregnancy in multiple sclerosis. Profiled with immunoSEQ multiplex PCR; TCRdb holds only in-frame clones, not every one. Here the sample spans about 55,000 clones, approximately 90% being singletons. Sequenced here: CD4+ T cells from peripheral blood mononuclear cells, sampled in the first trimester of pregnancy. These TCRs come from a female donor with multiple sclerosis, enrolled in a pregnancy study.

The chain carries TRBV7-3 and TRBJ2-3, with D possibly matching TRBD2 (5 bases). V was shortened by 4 bases and J by 1 base, with 9 bases between the two germline ends. This CDR3 is 14 amino acids long. The germline V gene encodes CDR1 SGHTA and CDR2 FQGTGA. The CDR3, as DNA: TGTGCCAGCAGCTCCGGGGTAGGCACAGATACGCAGTATTTT. Its translation is CASSSGVGTDTQYF.

This rearrangement joins TRBV11-1 to TRBJ2-5; 11 positions match TRBD2. In germline, CDR1 is SGHAT, CDR2 FQDESV (reference sequence). The CDR3 has 17 residues. V shed 2 bases, J shed 2 bases, and the junction held 7 bases outside the gene matches. Here the CDR3 DNA reads TGTGCCAGCAGCTTAATTCCGGGACTAGCGGTACAAGAGACCCAGTACTTC. This encodes CASSLIPGLAVQETQYF.

The chain is built from TRBV30 and TRBJ1-2; D perhaps matches TRBD1 (6 bases). Trimming cost V 3 bases and J 2 bases, with 10 bases left between them. Germline assignment: CDR1 GTSNPN and CDR2 SVGIG (reference sequence). This CDR3 has 13 residues. CDR3 sequence (DNA): TGTGCCTGGAGCTTCGACAGGAACTATGGCTACACCTTC. Its translation: CAWSFDRNYGYTF.